This is a list of T cell receptor beta chains from one sample in a study of T cell responses to AZD1222 COVID-19 vaccine. Profiling relied on immunoSEQ multiplex PCR, and the TCRdb table lists in-frame clones only, not all of them. The table lists some 130,000 clones, about 90% of them singletons. The sequences come from peripheral blood, collected on day 0 of AZD1222 vaccination. Source of these receptors: an adult in good health. Both conserved end residues are part of each CDR3. Fields, in order: clone size, J gene, D gene, V gene, CDR3 length, CDR3 DNA, CDR3 protein. A D gene is named only where the DNA matches it firmly. Some rows have no size entry. The others give once, few or many, or a class for an expanded clone.

once,TRBJ2-7,.,TRBV7-2,15,TGTGCCAGCAGCCGTTACAGGGGGGGTTCCTACGAGCAGTACTTC,CASSRYRGGSYEQYF
.,TRBJ1-1,.,TRBV6-6,11,TGTGCCAGCAAAACGAACACTGAAGCTTTCTTT,CASKTNTEAFF
.,TRBJ2-1,TRBD2,TRBV7-6,16,TGTGCCAGCAGCTTATGGACTAGCGGGAGGGCAAGCGAGCAGTTCTTC,CASSLWTSGRASEQFF
.,TRBJ2-2,.,TRBV5-1,15,TGCGCCAGCAGCTTTCAGGGGACGAACACCGGGGAGCTGTTTTTT,CASSFQGTNTGELFF
.,TRBJ1-2,.,TRBV29-1,12,TGCAGCGCCCTCCTCCCTGGTTATGGCTACACCTTC,CSALLPGYGYTF
few,TRBJ2-2,.,TRBV15,17,TGTGCCACGAGAAGGGGGTATACAGGGAAAAGTCCGGGGGAGCTGTTTTTT,CATRRGYTGKSPGELFF
.,TRBJ1-5,TRBD1,TRBV6-2/TRBV6-3,15,TGTGCCAGCAGTTACCCGGGACAGGGGAATCAGCCCCAGCATTTT,CASSYPGQGNQPQHF
.,TRBJ1-6,.,TRBV7-5,15,TGTGTCAGAAGCTTAGAGAATCGTACGAATTCACCCCTCCACTTT,CVRSLENRTNSPLHF
.,TRBJ1-6,TRBD1,TRBV2,17,TGTGCCAGCAGGGGGACGACAGGGGGATTATCAAATTCACCCCTCCACTTT,CASRGTTGGLSNSPLHF
.,TRBJ2-2,.,TRBV2,15,TGTGCCAGCGTCAGAGCGGGCAAGAACACCGGGGAGCTGTTTTTT,CASVRAGKNTGELFF
.,TRBJ1-4,.,TRBV3-1/TRBV3-2,15,TGTGCCAGCAGCCAGCACGGGACTAGAGGTGAAAAACTGTTTTTT,CASSQHGTRGEKLFF
.,TRBJ2-5,.,TRBV28,14,TGTGCCAGCAGTGGGGGGAGTGTGGGAGAGACCCAGTACTTC,CASSGGSVGETQYF
.,TRBJ2-1,.,TRBV12-2,14,TGTGCAGACGGGGGTCCCAGGGGGCGGAATGAGCAGTTCTTC,CADGGPRGRNEQFF
.,TRBJ1-5,.,TRBV6-1,13,TGTGCCAGCAGTGAAGCCAGATATCAGCCCCAGCATTTT,CASSEARYQPQHF
few,TRBJ1-1,.,TRBV29-1,13,TGCAGCGTTGATAAGGGCTCGGGGACTGAAGCTTTCTTT,CSVDKGSGTEAFF
once,TRBJ1-1,.,TRBV28,13,TGTGCCAGCAGTTTGCCGGCGAACACTGAAGCTTTCTTT,CASSLPANTEAFF
many,TRBJ1-1,.,TRBV27,14,TGTGCCAGCAGTTTGTATAAGGAACCGAGTGAAGCTTTCTTT,CASSLYKEPSEAFF
.,TRBJ1-1,.,TRBV6-1,13,TGTGCCAGCAGTGACGAGGTCCATACTCAAGCTTTCTTT,CASSDEVHTQAFF
.,TRBJ1-1,.,TRBV6-6,10,TGTGCCAGCAGGGGGACGGGGCTGCTCTTT,CASRGTGLLF
.,TRBJ2-7,TRBD1,TRBV27,15,TGTGCCAGCAGAGCGGAAGGACAGGGAAGGTACGAGCAGTACTTC,CASRAEGQGRYEQYF
.,TRBJ1-2,TRBD1,TRBV18,16,TGTGCCAGCTCACCTGAGCGGACAGGGTCAGGCTATGGCTACACCTTC,CASSPERTGSGYGYTF
.,TRBJ1-2,.,TRBV7-2,14,TGTGCCAGCAGCTTAGTAGTGGGGCGAACTGGCTACACCTTC,CASSLVVGRTGYTF
.,TRBJ2-2,.,TRBV20-1,11,TGCAGTGCTCCTTCTTTCGGGGAGCTGTTTTTT,CSAPSFGELFF
once,TRBJ2-1,TRBD2,TRBV4-2,17,TGTGCCAGCAGCCCTCGACTAGCGGGGGGGTTTTACAATGAGCAGTTCTTC,CASSPRLAGGFYNEQFF
.,TRBJ1-2,.,TRBV5-5,16,TGTGCCAGCAGCTTGCAGTTAGTAGGAGCTAACTATGGCTACACCTTC,CASSLQLVGANYGYTF
.,TRBJ1-6,.,TRBV27,15,TGTGCCAGCAGTTTATCAAGGGTAGGGGGATCACCCCTCCACTTT,CASSLSRVGGSPLHF
.,TRBJ2-5,TRBD2,TRBV5-1,15,TGCGCCAGCAGCTCGACTAGCGGACGGCAAGAGACCCAGTACTTC,CASSSTSGRQETQYF
.,TRBJ1-3,TRBD1,TRBV7-3,18,TGTGCCAGCAGCTTAAGAGGGGGCCCCACCAGCTCTGGAAACACCATATATTTT,CASSLRGGPTSSGNTIYF
.,TRBJ1-6,TRBD1,TRBV27,21,TGTGCCAGCAGTTTATCTATCCGACAGGGTAACCTTAGCTCCTATAATTCACCCCTCCACTTT,CASSLSIRQGNLSSYNSPLHF
once,TRBJ1-5,.,TRBV19,15,TGTGCCAGTAGTATAGCCTCCCGGGACAATCAGCCCCAGCATTTT,CASSIASRDNQPQHF
.,TRBJ1-2,.,TRBV2,14,TGTGCCAGCAGTCGAACACCTAACCCTGATGGCTACACCTTC,CASSRTPNPDGYTF
.,TRBJ1-1,.,TRBV28,14,TGTGCCAGCAGTTTGGGGGGATTGCCCACTGAAGCTTTCTTT,CASSLGGLPTEAFF
.,TRBJ1-4,TRBD1,TRBV10-1,15,TGCGCCAGAGGGACAGCCGAACCAACTAATGAAAAACTGTTTTTT,CARGTAEPTNEKLFF
.,TRBJ1-2,.,TRBV4-1,14,TGCGCCAGCAGCCAAGCGGCCGTTAACTATGGCTACACCTTC,CASSQAAVNYGYTF
.,TRBJ2-3,.,TRBV6-6,14,TGTGCCACCTTAGGTGCCTCTTCTAGGGATACGCAGTATTTT,CATLGASSRDTQYF
.,TRBJ1-1,TRBD1,TRBV29-1,14,TGCAGCGTTGGAGGGGGACAGGGGGGAACTGAAGCTTTCTTT,CSVGGGQGGTEAFF
.,TRBJ1-4,.,TRBV5-1,17,TGCGCCAGCAGCCTGGACAGAGAACGACCGACTAATGAAAAACTGTTTTTT,CASSLDRERPTNEKLFF
.,TRBJ1-4,.,TRBV19,15,TGTGCCAGTAGTATAGAAGACACCCGGACGATCGGGCTGTTTTTT,CASSIEDTRTIGLFF
.,TRBJ2-1,.,TRBV27,13,TGTGCCAGCAGTCCCTTTAGCGCCGGTGAGCAGTTCTTC,CASSPFSAGEQFF
.,TRBJ2-5,TRBD2,TRBV7-9,15,TGTGCCAGCAGCTTCCTAGCGGGCGCCCAAGAGACCCAGTACTTC,CASSFLAGAQETQYF
once,TRBJ2-7,.,TRBV6-1,13,TGTGCCAGCAGTGAAATAGCGGAAAGGCTGCAGTACTTC,CASSEIAERLQYF
.,TRBJ1-4,.,TRBV6-1,16,TGTGCCAGCAGTGAAGGAGGGTACCAATCGCGTGAAAAACTGTTTTTT,CASSEGGYQSREKLFF
.,TRBJ2-5,.,TRBV19,11,TGTGCCAGTAGTATAGAAGAGACCCAGTACTTC,CASSIEETQYF
.,TRBJ2-7,TRBD1,TRBV19,14,TGTGCCAGTACAACAGACAGGGCTCCGTACGAGCAGTACTTC,CASTTDRAPYEQYF